This T cell receptor (beta chain) was observed in a study of sequential checkpoint blockade in melanoma. As for the study in general: Patients were randomized 1:1 to nivolumab-then-ipilimumab or ipilimumab-then-nivolumab first-line. Both treatment sequences were followed by maintenance nivolumab.

Only in-frame clones appear in the TCRdb table, and some are missing; sequencing was by immunoSEQ multiplex PCR. This sample has tens of thousands of clones, with approximately 86% found just once. The germline V gene has CDR1 LGHNA and CDR2 YSLEER. The germline V and J ends were trimmed by 1 base and 7 bases, with 7 bases remaining between them. CDR3 length equals 12 residues. Treatment here: randomized to nivolumab then ipilimumab (arm A) or the reverse (arm B). From thawed PBMCs, live CD3+CD8+ cells negative for CD19 and CD56 were sorted. This receptor was taken from a human donor with melanoma. The chain joins TRBV4-3 to TRBJ1-1; D remains unclear. The specimen comprised CD8+ T cells sorted from blood (inferred from file names), sampled from a patient given nivolumab and ipilimumab in sequence. The CDR3 region is CASSQGTGEAFF. The CDR3 bases are TGCGCCAGCAGCCAAGGGACTGGTGAAGCTTTCTTT.